A selection of T cell receptor beta chains follows, all from one sample in a study of T-cell memory formation after mild COVID-19. TCRdb passed the 5' RACE reads through MiXCR, listing each CDR3 protein once. The profile shows about 110,000 distinct CDR3 sequences, roughly a sixth of them singletons. Sequenced: PBMCs or a T cell subset sorted from them (not recorded which). These receptors were collected from a young man who had mild COVID-19 (a few samples of this study predate the infection). Cell type and time point are not known. Each CDR3 is given with its conserved first and last residue. The order of the fields is J gene, clone size, V gene, D gene, CDR3 DNA, CDR3 protein. A D gene is named only where the DNA matches it firmly. Only part of the rows carry a size: once, few, many, or a class if the clone is expanded.

j_gene: TRBJ1-5
abundance: NA
v_gene: TRBV18
d_gene: NA
CDR3nt: TGTGCCAGCTCACTCTTAGGGGGGCCGAATCAGCCCCAGCATTTT
CDR3aa: CASSLLGGPNQPQHF

j_gene: TRBJ2-3
abundance: few
v_gene: TRBV12-3/TRBV12-4
d_gene: NA
CDR3nt: TGTGCCAGCAGTTTCGGAAGGGCTAATACGCAGTATTTT
CDR3aa: CASSFGRANTQYF

j_gene: TRBJ2-3
abundance: few
v_gene: TRBV6-5
d_gene: NA
CDR3nt: TGTGCCAGCAGGGTGACAGATACAGATACGCAGTATTTT
CDR3aa: CASRVTDTDTQYF

j_gene: TRBJ2-3
abundance: NA
v_gene: TRBV3-1
d_gene: NA
CDR3nt: TGTGCCAGCAGCCAAGCAACAGGAGCAGATACGCAGTATTTT
CDR3aa: CASSQATGADTQYF

j_gene: TRBJ2-2
abundance: few
v_gene: TRBV20-1
d_gene: TRBD2
CDR3nt: TGCAGTGCATCCCTTAGCGGGGGTTATAACACCGGGGAGCTGTTTTTT
CDR3aa: CSASLSGGYNTGELFF

j_gene: TRBJ2-1
abundance: few
v_gene: TRBV7-2
d_gene: TRBD2
CDR3nt: TGTGCCAGCAGCTTACCGGGGCTAGCGGGGGGAGTTGAGCAGTTCTTC
CDR3aa: CASSLPGLAGGVEQFF

j_gene: TRBJ2-2
abundance: NA
v_gene: TRBV10-3
d_gene: NA
CDR3nt: TGTGCCATCCGGGACACAACCACCGGGGAGCTGTTTTTT
CDR3aa: CAIRDTTTGELFF

j_gene: TRBJ2-1
abundance: NA
v_gene: TRBV7-3
d_gene: TRBD2
CDR3nt: TGTGCCAGCAGTCCCGGCCCGGACACCGGGGGGAATGAGCAGTTCTTC
CDR3aa: CASSPGPDTGGNEQFF

j_gene: TRBJ2-3
abundance: NA
v_gene: TRBV28
d_gene: TRBD1
CDR3nt: TGTGCCAGCAGTCCGGGACAGGGGCCAGATACGCAGTATTTT
CDR3aa: CASSPGQGPDTQYF

j_gene: TRBJ2-5
abundance: few
v_gene: TRBV7-2
d_gene: NA
CDR3nt: TGTGCCAGCAGTTTTAGGGCCCCTGTGACCCAGTACTTC
CDR3aa: CASSFRAPVTQYF

j_gene: TRBJ1-1
abundance: few
v_gene: TRBV3-1
d_gene: NA
CDR3nt: TGTGCCAGCAGTAACTACAGGTCTCCGGCTTTCTTT
CDR3aa: CASSNYRSPAFF

j_gene: TRBJ2-5
abundance: NA
v_gene: TRBV10-3
d_gene: NA
CDR3nt: TGTGCCATCAGTGATGACTTACAAGAGACCCAGTACTTC
CDR3aa: CAISDDLQETQYF

j_gene: TRBJ2-1
abundance: NA
v_gene: TRBV7-3
d_gene: NA
CDR3nt: TGTGCCAGCAGCTTAAGTCGAAGCCGCTCCTACAATGAGCAGTTCTTC
CDR3aa: CASSLSRSRSYNEQFF

j_gene: TRBJ2-3
abundance: few
v_gene: TRBV12-3/TRBV12-4
d_gene: TRBD2
CDR3nt: TGTGCCAGCAGTTTAACCCTAGCGGGAGGCGTAGATACGCAGTATTTT
CDR3aa: CASSLTLAGGVDTQYF

j_gene: TRBJ2-5
abundance: few
v_gene: TRBV20-1
d_gene: TRBD2
CDR3nt: TGCAGTGCTACGACTAGCGGGGAAGAGACCCAGTACTTC
CDR3aa: CSATTSGEETQYF

j_gene: TRBJ1-2
abundance: NA
v_gene: TRBV5-1
d_gene: NA
CDR3nt: TGCGCCAGCAGCTTGGAGGAATTCTATGGCTACACCTTC
CDR3aa: CASSLEEFYGYTF

j_gene: TRBJ2-1
abundance: NA
v_gene: TRBV10-3
d_gene: NA
CDR3nt: TGTGCCATCGGTGCCTACAATGAGCAGTTCTTC
CDR3aa: CAIGAYNEQFF

j_gene: TRBJ1-4
abundance: NA
v_gene: TRBV6-5
d_gene: NA
CDR3nt: TGTGCCAGCAGTTACGCCGCGGGGCGGAGGGAAAAACTGTTTTTT
CDR3aa: CASSYAAGRREKLFF

j_gene: TRBJ2-5
abundance: few
v_gene: TRBV7-2
d_gene: NA
CDR3nt: TGTGCCAGCAGCGGTGATCCCTTGGAGACCCAGTACTTC
CDR3aa: CASSGDPLETQYF

j_gene: TRBJ2-5
abundance: many
v_gene: TRBV3-1
d_gene: NA
CDR3nt: TGTGCCAGCAGCGCCCGGGGACACTCTCCCCAAGAGACCCAGTACTTC
CDR3aa: CASSARGHSPQETQYF

j_gene: TRBJ2-5
abundance: NA
v_gene: TRBV5-1
d_gene: NA
CDR3nt: TGCGCCAGCAGCTTGGCCGAGGGGACGGAGACCCAGTACTTC
CDR3aa: CASSLAEGTETQYF

j_gene: TRBJ2-1
abundance: NA
v_gene: TRBV5-1
d_gene: TRBD1
CDR3nt: TGCGCCAGCAGCTTGGCCGGGGGACAGGGGATTAATGAGCAGTTCTTC
CDR3aa: CASSLAGGQGINEQFF